Presented here are 23 T cell receptor beta chains from one specimen sequenced in a study of CD8+CD57+ T cells in acquired aplastic anemia. Genomic DNA, the template, was used for profiling of the TCR beta VDJ and CDR3. Via MiXCR, TCRdb re-called the reads, giving one row per CDR3 protein. The data contain approximately 220,000 distinct CDR3 sequences, 47% of them singletons. Patients selected for sequencing had displayed CD8+CD57+ cell expansion by flow cytometry. The sequenced sample was sorted CD4+, CD8+, or CD8+CD57+ T cells (not recorded which) from PBMCs. The receptors were sampled from a human donor with aplastic anemia.

This clonotype was seen many times. This chain joins TRBV7-9 and TRBJ1-1; D is unclear. The CDR3 is 15 residues long. Deletions cut 4 bases from V and 1 base from J, with 13 bases between. The germline CDR1 and CDR2 sequences are SEHNR and FQNEAQ (reference sequence). In DNA form, the CDR3 reads TGTGCCAGCAGCTCCCGACGAGGGCAGAACACTGAAGCTTTCTTT. It encodes CASSSRRGQNTEAFF.

This clonotype was recorded many times. The CDR3 here is CATSRDRGQNQPQHF. CDR3 sequence (DNA): TGTGCCACCAGCAGAGACAGGGGGCAGAATCAGCCCCAGCATTTT. This chain joins TRBV15 and TRBJ1-5; 8 bases are shared with TRBD1. Germline CDR1 is LNHNV and CDR2 is YYDKDF (reference sequence). Losses at the gene ends were 0 bases for V and 4 bases for J; bases not matched to a gene: 2. This CDR3 has 15 amino acids.

This clonotype appeared many times. The rearrangement uses TRBV7-9 and TRBJ1-2; D gene unclear. V was clipped by 3 bases and J by 4 bases, with 9 bases between them. The germline V gene encodes CDR1 SEHNR and CDR2 FQNEAQ (reference sequence). The CDR3 is 13 amino acids. The CDR3 DNA reads TGTGCCAGCAGCTTGGAGGCGGGCTATGGCTACACCTTC. Protein sequence: CASSLEAGYGYTF.

Many counts were recorded for this clonotype. The chain combines TRBV19 with TRBJ1-1; maybe TRBD1 (5 bases). CDR1 and CDR2 from the germline V gene are LNHDA and SQIVND (reference sequence). Trimming took off 5 bases at V and 0 bases at J, with 13 bases between the two ends. The CDR3 sequence is 15 residues long. The CDR3 nucleotides are TGTGCCAGTAGTCCCAACGCAGGGATGAACACTGAAGCTTTCTTT. Protein sequence: CASSPNAGMNTEAFF.

The table lists this clonotype with a few counts. This sequence may be a read error, since a much larger clone differs from it by one base. V and J are TRBV7-9 and TRBJ2-7, with a weak D call TRBD1 (5 bases). Germline values: CDR1 SEHNR, CDR2 FQNEAQ (reference sequence). Trimming left V 5 bases short and J 11 bases short, with 16 bases between. The CDR3 consists of 12 residues. The CDR3 loop is CASSPRQPHKYF. In nucleotides, the CDR3 is TGTGCCAGCAGCCCCCGACAGCCCCACAAGTACTTC.

The chain combines TRBV7-2 with TRBJ2-3; a possible D gene is TRBD2 (7 bases). Germline V lookup: CDR1 SGHTA, CDR2 FQGNSA. The V end lost 5 bases, the J end lost 3 bases, and 18 bases lay between the germline ends. The CDR3 runs 16 residues. The CDR3 protein is CASSAGAGVGTDTQYF. The CDR3 region has the DNA TGTGCCAGCAGCGCGGGGGCGGGAGTCGGTACAGATACGCAGTATTTT.

This clonotype was seen repeatedly, ten times or more. The J gene is TRBJ2-5, the V gene TRBV24-1; a weak D match, TRBD1 (5 bases). The CDR3 covers 16 residues. Trimming took off 9 bases at V and 1 base at J, with 20 bases between the two ends. The germline CDR1 and CDR2 sequences are KGHDR and SFDVKD. CDR3 region: CATGALSTPSQETQYF. DNA for the CDR3: TGTGCCACCGGGGCCCTGTCGACACCTTCCCAAGAGACCCAGTACTTC.

This clonotype has more than one count but fewer than ten. This chain links TRBV7-2 with TRBJ2-7, with unresolved D. Germline values: CDR1 SGHTA, CDR2 FQGNSA. V was pared by 4 bases and J by 2 bases, with 9 bases between. There are 13 residues in the CDR3. CDR3 coding DNA: TGTGCCAGCAGCTGGCAGGTCACCTACGAGCAGTACTTC. Its protein product is CASSWQVTYEQYF. The whole variable domain, remainder taken from reference TRBV7-2 and TRBJ2-7, is GAGVSQSPSNKVTEKGKDVELRCDPISGHTALYWYRQSLGQGLEFLIYFQGNSAPDKSGLPSDRFSAERTGGSVSTLTIQRTQQEDSAVYLCASSWQVTYEQYFGPGTRLTVT.

This clonotype turned up a few times. V and J are TRBV27 and TRBJ1-4, with 7 bases fitting TRBD1. V gave up 5 bases and J gave up 10 bases; unmatched junction bases: 10. The CDR3 runs to 14 residues. Germline assignment: CDR1 MNHEY and CDR2 SMNVEV (reference sequence). CDR3: CASSPRDRRGKLFF. In nucleotides, the CDR3 is TGTGCCAGCAGTCCGCGGGACAGACGGGGAAAACTGTTTTTT.

This clonotype came up many times. The chain combines TRBV7-2 with TRBJ2-1, with 8 bases identical to TRBD2. CDR3 length: 18 residues. Germline CDR1 and CDR2: SGHTA and FQGNSA. V was pared by 4 bases and J by 6 bases, with 17 bases of the junction left unmatched. Here the CDR3 reads CASSYSPQNGGGRNEQFF. The CDR3 nucleotides are TGTGCCAGCAGCTACTCCCCCCAGAACGGGGGGGGCCGCAATGAGCAGTTCTTC.

Note on this clonotype: The junction and the germline gene differ at one end; a read error may be behind it. The chain has TRBV19 and TRBJ2-5; perhaps TRBD1 as D (6 bases). This CDR3 has 8 residues. Germline V gene data show CDR1 as LNHDA and CDR2 as SQIVND (reference sequence). Here the CDR3 DNA reads TGTGCCAGTAGTGGACAGTCCTTC. As protein: CASSGQSF.

This clonotype was detected ten times or more. The V call is TRBV7-9, the J call TRBJ2-5, with TRBD2 as a possible D gene (6 bases). Germline CDR1 SEHNR, CDR2 FQNEAQ (reference sequence). CDR3 length: 16 amino acids. V lost 2 bases, J lost 4 bases, and 17 bases lay in between. The CDR3 nucleotides are TGTGCCAGCAGCTTACGGGGGAGTACTGTGGGAGAGACCCAGTACTTC. Amino acid sequence: CASSLRGSTVGETQYF.

This chain links TRBV15 with TRBJ1-2; 8 nucleotides match TRBD1. The germline CDR1 and CDR2 sequences are LNHNV and YYDKDF (reference sequence). The J segment lost 7 bases and the V segment lost 3 bases, leaving 7 bases of the junction unmatched. This CDR3 is 14 amino acids long. The CDR3 loop reads CATSSGGQGRGYTF. The CDR3 DNA follows: TGTGCCACCAGCAGCGGAGGACAGGGACGTGGCTACACCTTC.

This clonotype was recorded at least ten times. This sequence joins TRBV5-6 and TRBJ1-6, with 9 bases matching TRBD1. J was trimmed by 8 bases and V by 4 bases; bases with no gene match: 13. There are 17 residues in the CDR3. Per germline, CDR1 SGHDT and CDR2 YYEEEE. CDR3 coding DNA: TGTGCCAGCAGCACCGCCCTTGGGACAGGGATCGATTCACCCCTCCACTTT. It is translated as CASSTALGTGIDSPLHF.

This clonotype was observed a single time. The rearrangement uses TRBV20-1 and TRBJ2-5, with a tentative D call TRBD1 (5 bases). Germline V gene data show CDR1 as DFQATT and CDR2 as SNEGSKA (reference sequence). V shed 1 base and J shed 3 bases, with 9 bases lying between them. The CDR3 sequence is 13 residues long. CDR3 sequence: CSARGTTKETQYF. CDR3 DNA sequence: TGCAGTGCTAGAGGGACAACCAAAGAGACCCAGTACTTC.

To note about this clonotype: The conserved closing phenylalanine or tryptophan is absent in this CDR3, likely reflecting a read error. This sequence joins TRBV2 and TRBJ1-5; the D is unclear. The CDR3 sequence is 14 residues long. From germline, CDR1 is SNHLY and CDR2 FYNNEI. V was shortened by 6 bases and J by 5 bases, with 14 bases between the two germline ends. Here the CDR3 reads CASSYGNGDQPQHS. The CDR3 nucleotides are TGTGCCAGCAGCTACGGGAACGGGGATCAGCCCCAGCATTCT.

This clonotype was found a few times. The CDR3 nucleotides are TGTGCCAGCAGCCAAGACCCAGGGGGGGAGTGGGAAAAACTGTTTTTT. Translating it yields CASSQDPGGEWEKLFF. The chain carries TRBV4-2 and TRBJ1-4; 7 positions agree with TRBD1. J gave up 8 bases and V 0 bases, and 9 bases lay outside the gene matches. The CDR3 totals 16 residues. The germline V gene encodes CDR1 LGHNA and CDR2 YNFKEQ.

This clonotype was observed at least ten times. The chain joins TRBV7-9 to TRBJ1-5, with a possible D match to TRBD1 (5 bases). V was clipped by 5 bases and J by 2 bases, with 19 bases between them. From germline, CDR1 is SEHNR and CDR2 FQNEAQ (reference sequence). CDR3 length equals 17 residues. CDR3 protein: CASSPSSGRVGNQPQHF. The CDR3 bases are TGTGCCAGCAGCCCTAGCTCAGGCAGGGTAGGCAATCAGCCCCAGCATTTT.

As for this clonotype: This clone may be a read error of a much larger clone one base away. The CDR3 region has the DNA TGTGCCAGCAGAGCTGACAAGTATGGCTACACCTTC. Translation: CASRADKYGYTF. J is TRBJ1-2 and V is TRBV12-3 or TRBV12-4; D gene unclear. The CDR3 extends over 12 amino acids. Trimming left V 6 bases short and J 5 bases short, with 10 bases between.

Ten or more counts support this clonotype. V and J are TRBV10-3 and TRBJ1-1; D gene unclear. With 2 bases removed from V and 1 base from J, the gap between germline ends came to 2 bases. Germline-derived CDR1 and CDR2 are ENHRY and SYGVKD. CDR3 length: 12 residues. The CDR3 sequence is CAISEGNTEAFF. In nucleotides, the CDR3 is TGTGCCATCAGTGAGGGGAACACTGAAGCTTTCTTT.

CDR3 DNA sequence: TGTGCCATCAGAGCGGGGGCGACGAACACCGGGGAGCTGTTTTTT. Encoded protein: CAIRAGATNTGELFF. This chain uses TRBV10-3 with TRBJ2-2; 8 bases map to TRBD2. CDR1 is ENHRY, CDR2 SYGVKD, per germline. The CDR3 is 15 amino acids. V was clipped by 6 bases and J by 0 bases; unmatched bases: 3.

V usage is TRBV20-1 and J usage is TRBJ2-1, with D possibly TRBD2 on 5 matching bases. In germline, CDR1 is DFQATT, CDR2 SNEGSKA (reference sequence). V lost 4 bases and J lost 6, with 7 bases in between. CDR3 size: 11 residues. Here the CDR3 reads CSATGINEQFF. The CDR3 coding sequence is TGCAGTGCTACCGGGATCAATGAGCAGTTCTTC.

Many counts were recorded for this clonotype. An end of the junction does not agree with germline; a read error may underlie this. The chain employs TRBV15 and TRBJ2-7, with TRBD1 matching over 7 bases. This CDR3 comprises 14 residues. Germline CDR1 is LNHNV and CDR2 is YYDKDF (reference sequence). CDR3 sequence: CATSRDQGAYEQYF. For the CDR3, the DNA is TGTGCCACCAGCCGAGATCAGGGGGCCTACGAGCAGTACTTC.